The subject of this entry is one TCR beta chain. As yet, its antigen is unknown. The assay was immunoSEQ multiplex PCR, and TCRdb's table has in-frame clones only and misses some. Among approximately 250,000 clones, around 88% were seen once, and the ten largest hold about 2.8%. The data were obtained in a study of Ad26.COV2.S vaccination and SARS-CoV-2 variants. Study results and caveats: Comparable non-spike TCR breadth was observed in vaccine and placebo recipients.

The CDR3 spans 16 residues. Germline loops: CDR1 SEHNR, CDR2 FQNEAQ (reference sequence). The V gene lost 2 bases and the J gene lost 4 bases, with 17 bases spanning the gap. Specified treatment: about 20 received Ad26.COV2.S at low or high dose, single or two shots; a few received placebo; per-sample allocation not given. Sampling took place 63 days after the first vaccine or placebo injection. This TCR derives from a person between 18 and 65 years old who received the Ad26.COV2.S COVID-19 vaccine or a placebo. The rearrangement joins TRBV7-9 to TRBJ1-2; D is possibly TRBD1 (6 bases). This material consisted of peripheral blood, taken in a trial of Ad26.COV2.S vaccine versus placebo. CDR3 loop: CASSLWPEDSFYGYTF. Written as DNA, the CDR3 is TGTGCCAGCAGCTTATGGCCCGAGGACAGTTTCTATGGCTACACCTTC.